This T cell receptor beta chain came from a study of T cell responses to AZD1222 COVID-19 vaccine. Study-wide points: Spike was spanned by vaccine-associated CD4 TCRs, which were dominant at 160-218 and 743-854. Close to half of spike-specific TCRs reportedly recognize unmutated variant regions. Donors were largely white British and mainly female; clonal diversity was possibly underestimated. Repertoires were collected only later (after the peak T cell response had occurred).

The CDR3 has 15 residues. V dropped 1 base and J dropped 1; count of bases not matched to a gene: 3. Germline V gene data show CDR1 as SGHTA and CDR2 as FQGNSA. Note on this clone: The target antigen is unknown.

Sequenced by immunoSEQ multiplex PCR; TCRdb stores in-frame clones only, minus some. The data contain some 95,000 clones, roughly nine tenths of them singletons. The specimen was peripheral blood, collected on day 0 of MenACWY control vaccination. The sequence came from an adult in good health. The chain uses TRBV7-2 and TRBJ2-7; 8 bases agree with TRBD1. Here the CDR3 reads CASSLEGTGSYEQYF. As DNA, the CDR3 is TGTGCCAGCAGCTTAGAAGGGACAGGATCCTACGAGCAGTACTTC.